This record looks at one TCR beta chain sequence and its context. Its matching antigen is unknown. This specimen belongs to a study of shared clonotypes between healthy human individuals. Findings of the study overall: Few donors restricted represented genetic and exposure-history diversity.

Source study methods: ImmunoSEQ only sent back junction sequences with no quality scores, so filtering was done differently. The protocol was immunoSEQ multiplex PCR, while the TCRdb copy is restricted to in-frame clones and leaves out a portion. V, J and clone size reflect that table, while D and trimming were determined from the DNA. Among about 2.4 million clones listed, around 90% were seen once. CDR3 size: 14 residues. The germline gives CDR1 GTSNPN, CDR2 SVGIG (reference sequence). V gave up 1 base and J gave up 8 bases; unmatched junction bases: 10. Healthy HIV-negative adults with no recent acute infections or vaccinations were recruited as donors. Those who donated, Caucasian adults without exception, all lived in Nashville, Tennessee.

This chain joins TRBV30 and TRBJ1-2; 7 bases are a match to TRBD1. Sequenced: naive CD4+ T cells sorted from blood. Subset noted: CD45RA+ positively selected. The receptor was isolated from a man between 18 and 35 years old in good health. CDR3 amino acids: CAWSDFDRATGYTF. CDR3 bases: TGTGCCTGGAGTGATTTTGACAGGGCCACGGGCTACACCTTC. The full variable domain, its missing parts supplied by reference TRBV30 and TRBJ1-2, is SQTIHQWPATLVQPVGSPLSLECTVEGTSNPNLYWYRQAAGRGLQLLFYSVGIGQISSEVPQNLSASRPQDRQFILSSKKLLLSDSGFYLCAWSDFDRATGYTFGSGTRLTVV.